This T cell receptor (beta chain) was sequenced in a study of beta chain features in type 1 diabetes. This clone was recorded a few times. The antigen remains unidentified. The sequenced template was cDNA made from the entire isolated RNA. Profiled with immunoSEQ multiplex PCR; TCRdb holds only in-frame clones, not every one. The sample has about 270,000 clones, 14% seen once; the top ten hold less than 0.02%. Study results and caveats: Significant though moderate, a shortening of TCRB CDR3s appeared in all four CD4+ subsets of Type 1 diabetes patients. At VDJ recombination sites, type 1 diabetes patients had fewer insertions and more deleted nucleotides.

The germline V gene encodes CDR1 GTSNPN and CDR2 SVGIG (reference sequence). The CDR3 runs to 13 residues. J was trimmed by 7 bases and V by 1 base; bases with no gene match: 3. The source of this sequence is a man aged 30 to 45 with type 1 diabetes. The chain joins TRBV30 to TRBJ2-1; 8 nucleotides match TRBD2. The specimen was naive CD4+ T cells from blood. This chain's CDR3 is CAWSAAGVNEQFF. The DNA for the CDR3 is TGTGCCTGGAGTGCAGCGGGGGTTAATGAGCAGTTCTTC.